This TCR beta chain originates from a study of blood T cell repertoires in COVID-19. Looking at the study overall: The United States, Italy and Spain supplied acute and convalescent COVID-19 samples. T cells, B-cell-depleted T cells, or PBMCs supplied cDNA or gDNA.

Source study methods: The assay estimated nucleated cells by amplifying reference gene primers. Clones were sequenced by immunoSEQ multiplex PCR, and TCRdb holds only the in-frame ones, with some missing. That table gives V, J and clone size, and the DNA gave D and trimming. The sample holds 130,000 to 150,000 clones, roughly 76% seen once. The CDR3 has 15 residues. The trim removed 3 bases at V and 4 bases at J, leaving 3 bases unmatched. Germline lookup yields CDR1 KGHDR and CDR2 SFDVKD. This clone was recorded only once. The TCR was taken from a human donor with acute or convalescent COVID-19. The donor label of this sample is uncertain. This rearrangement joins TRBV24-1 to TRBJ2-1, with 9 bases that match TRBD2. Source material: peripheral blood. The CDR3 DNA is TGTGCCACCAGTGATGCTAGCGGGGAGTACAATGAGCAGTTCTTC. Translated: CATSDASGEYNEQFF.